This TCR beta chain was found in a study of cytomegalovirus exposure and HLA in healthy donors. General study points: V- and J-gene trimming in TCR beta was tied to a missense DCLRE1C variant by an analysis performed later. Several of the most significant clusters were apparently associated with common viral pathogens in a later analysis. The authors later found TCR association rates varying by HLA locus, with DRB1 most and HLA-C fewest.

Comments on this clone: Its antigen is as yet unknown.

From germline, CDR1 is SNHLY and CDR2 FYNNEI. Trimming pared 4 bases from V and 4 bases from J, leaving 13 bases between. The CDR3 is made up of 14 amino acids. The PCR made use of 60 Vbeta and 13 Jbeta primers. Per the authors' pipeline: An analysis that came later counted tens of millions of unique TCR beta chains, 10 million to 11 million shared. Generated by immunoSEQ multiplex PCR, the TCRdb table keeps only in-frame clones and is missing some. V, J and clone size derive from that table, while D and trimming were established from the DNA sequence. The table has about 160,000 clones, 65% to 80% seen once.

Sequencing was carried out using PBMCs. This receptor was obtained from a man aged 40-49 years in good health and CMV-seronegative. The chain recombines TRBV2 with TRBJ1-1; possible D gene TRBD1, 5 bases. The DNA for the CDR3 is TGTGCCAGCAGTGCGAGCAGGGTGGGCACTGAAGCTTTCTTT. It encodes CASSASRVGTEAFF.